This T cell receptor beta chain was profiled in a study of blood T cell repertoires in COVID-19. As for the study in general: T cells, B-cell-depleted T cells, or PBMCs supplied cDNA or gDNA.

Original processing notes: The assay estimated nucleated cells by amplifying reference gene primers. Measured with immunoSEQ multiplex PCR; TCRdb has only the in-frame clones, and not every one. Clone size and the V and J calls come from that table; the DNA yielded D and trimming. The sample yields 120,000 or so clones, 80% to 85% seen once. Germline V CDR1 and CDR2: LNHDA, SQIVND (reference sequence). CDR3 size: 15 residues. Trimming removed 5 bases from V and 5 bases from J; junction bases left unmatched: 11. This chain links TRBV19 with TRBJ1-2; 7 bases match TRBD1. The TCR originated in a woman in her twenties or thirties who had recovered from COVID-19. Sequenced: peripheral blood. The CDR3 sequence: CASSLRGTEGYGYTF. Written as DNA, the CDR3 is TGTGCCAGTAGTCTACGAGGGACAGAAGGGTATGGCTACACCTTC.